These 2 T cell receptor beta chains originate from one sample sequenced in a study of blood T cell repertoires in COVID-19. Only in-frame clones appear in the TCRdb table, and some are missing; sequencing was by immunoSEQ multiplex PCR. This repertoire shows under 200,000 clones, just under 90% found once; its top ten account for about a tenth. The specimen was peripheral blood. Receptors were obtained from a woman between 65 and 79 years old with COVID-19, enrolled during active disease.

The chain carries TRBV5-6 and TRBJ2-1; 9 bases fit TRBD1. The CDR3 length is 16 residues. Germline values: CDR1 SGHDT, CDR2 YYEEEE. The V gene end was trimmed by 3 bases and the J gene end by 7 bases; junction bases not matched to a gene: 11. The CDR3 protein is CASSSYRGPTGNEQFF. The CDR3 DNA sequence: TGTGCCAGCAGCTCCTACAGGGGGCCGACTGGGAATGAGCAGTTCTTC.

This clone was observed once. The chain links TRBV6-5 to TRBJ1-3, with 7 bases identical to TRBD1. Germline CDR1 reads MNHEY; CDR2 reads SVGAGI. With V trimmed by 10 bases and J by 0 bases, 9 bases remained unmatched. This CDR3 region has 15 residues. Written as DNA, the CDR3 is TGTGCCATTACAGGGGTTCACCTCTCTGGAAACACCATATATTTT. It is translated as CAITGVHLSGNTIYF.